This T cell receptor (beta chain) was captured in a study of blood T cell repertoires in COVID-19. Background on the study: Specimens from acute and convalescent COVID-19 originated in the United States, Italy and Spain. PBMCs, B-cell-depleted T cells, or T cells provided the cDNA or gDNA that made up the material.

Per the authors' pipeline: Researchers report that nucleated cell counts were estimated from reference gene primer amplification. Assay: immunoSEQ multiplex PCR; the TCRdb copy retains only in-frame clones and omits some. The V and J calls and clone size were taken over from that table, and D and trimming were inferred from the DNA. The profile shows approximately 44,000 clones, more than 70% of them singletons. V was trimmed by 0 bases and J by 5 bases, leaving 13 bases between them. This CDR3 has 16 residues. The germline CDR1 and CDR2 sequences are SGHDN and FVKESK. Specimen: peripheral blood. The sequence derives from a woman older than 75 with acute or convalescent COVID-19. The chain is built from TRBV14 and TRBJ2-2; the D gene is possibly TRBD1 (5 bases). CDR3 sequence: CASSQDRQGRTGELFF. CDR3 DNA: TGTGCCAGCAGCCAAGATCGCCAGGGTAGGACCGGGGAGCTGTTTTTT.